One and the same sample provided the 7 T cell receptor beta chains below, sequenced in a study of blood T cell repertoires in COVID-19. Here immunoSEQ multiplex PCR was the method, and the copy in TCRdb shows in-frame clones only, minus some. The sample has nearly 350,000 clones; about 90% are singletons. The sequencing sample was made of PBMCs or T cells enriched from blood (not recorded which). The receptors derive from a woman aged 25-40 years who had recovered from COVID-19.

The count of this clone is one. The CDR3 bases are TGTGCCAGCAGCCGGTGGAGGAACACTGAAGCTTTCTTT. Encoded protein: CASSRWRNTEAFF. This sequence joins TRBV13 and TRBJ1-1; D remains ambiguous. Germline CDR1 reads PRHDT; CDR2 reads FYEKMQ (reference sequence). Trimming took 5 bases from V and 1 from J, leaving 8 bases between them. The CDR3 spans 13 residues.

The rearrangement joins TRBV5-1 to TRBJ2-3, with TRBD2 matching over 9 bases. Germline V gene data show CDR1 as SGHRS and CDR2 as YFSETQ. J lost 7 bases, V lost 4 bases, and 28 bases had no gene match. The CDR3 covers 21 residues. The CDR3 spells CASSPAPGNSGGIPKVNTQYF. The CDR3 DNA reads TGCGCCAGCAGCCCGGCTCCCGGAAATAGCGGGGGAATCCCTAAAGTGAATACGCAGTATTTT.

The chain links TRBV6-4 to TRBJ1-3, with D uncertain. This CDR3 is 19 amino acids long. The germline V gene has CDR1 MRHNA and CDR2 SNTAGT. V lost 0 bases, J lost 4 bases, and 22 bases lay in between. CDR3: CASSDSSKLHPSLGNTIYF. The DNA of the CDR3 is TGTGCCAGCAGTGACTCGTCCAAGCTCCATCCTTCTCTAGGAAACACCATATATTTT.

In nucleotides, the CDR3 is TGTGCCAGCAGCCTTCCGAGGGGGCCCGGGGACCAAGAGACCCAGTACTTC. Its protein is CASSLPRGPGDQETQYF. The gene calls are TRBV7-6 and TRBJ2-5; 7 bases match TRBD1. Trimming cost V 5 bases and J 0 bases; bases outside gene matches: 12. This CDR3 has 17 residues. Germline assignment: CDR1 SGHVS and CDR2 FNYEAQ.

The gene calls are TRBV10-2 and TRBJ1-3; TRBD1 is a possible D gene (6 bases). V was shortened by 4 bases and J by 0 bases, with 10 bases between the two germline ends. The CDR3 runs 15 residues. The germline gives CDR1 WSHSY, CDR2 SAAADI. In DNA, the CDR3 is TGCGCCAGCAGTGGGACAGCTAGCTCTGGAAACACCATATATTTT. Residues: CASSGTASSGNTIYF.

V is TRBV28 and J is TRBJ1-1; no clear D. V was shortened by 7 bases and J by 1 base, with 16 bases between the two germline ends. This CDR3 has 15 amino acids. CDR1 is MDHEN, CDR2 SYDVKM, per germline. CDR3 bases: TGTGCCAGCACCCCACCCCCGGTTTGGAACACTGAAGCTTTCTTT. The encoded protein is CASTPPPVWNTEAFF.

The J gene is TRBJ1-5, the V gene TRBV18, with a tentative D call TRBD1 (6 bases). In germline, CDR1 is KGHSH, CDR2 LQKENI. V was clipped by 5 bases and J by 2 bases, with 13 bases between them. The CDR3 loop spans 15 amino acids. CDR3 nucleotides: TGTGCCAGCTCATCGACAGGTTTGGGCAATCAGCCCCAGCATTTT. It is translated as CASSSTGLGNQPQHF.